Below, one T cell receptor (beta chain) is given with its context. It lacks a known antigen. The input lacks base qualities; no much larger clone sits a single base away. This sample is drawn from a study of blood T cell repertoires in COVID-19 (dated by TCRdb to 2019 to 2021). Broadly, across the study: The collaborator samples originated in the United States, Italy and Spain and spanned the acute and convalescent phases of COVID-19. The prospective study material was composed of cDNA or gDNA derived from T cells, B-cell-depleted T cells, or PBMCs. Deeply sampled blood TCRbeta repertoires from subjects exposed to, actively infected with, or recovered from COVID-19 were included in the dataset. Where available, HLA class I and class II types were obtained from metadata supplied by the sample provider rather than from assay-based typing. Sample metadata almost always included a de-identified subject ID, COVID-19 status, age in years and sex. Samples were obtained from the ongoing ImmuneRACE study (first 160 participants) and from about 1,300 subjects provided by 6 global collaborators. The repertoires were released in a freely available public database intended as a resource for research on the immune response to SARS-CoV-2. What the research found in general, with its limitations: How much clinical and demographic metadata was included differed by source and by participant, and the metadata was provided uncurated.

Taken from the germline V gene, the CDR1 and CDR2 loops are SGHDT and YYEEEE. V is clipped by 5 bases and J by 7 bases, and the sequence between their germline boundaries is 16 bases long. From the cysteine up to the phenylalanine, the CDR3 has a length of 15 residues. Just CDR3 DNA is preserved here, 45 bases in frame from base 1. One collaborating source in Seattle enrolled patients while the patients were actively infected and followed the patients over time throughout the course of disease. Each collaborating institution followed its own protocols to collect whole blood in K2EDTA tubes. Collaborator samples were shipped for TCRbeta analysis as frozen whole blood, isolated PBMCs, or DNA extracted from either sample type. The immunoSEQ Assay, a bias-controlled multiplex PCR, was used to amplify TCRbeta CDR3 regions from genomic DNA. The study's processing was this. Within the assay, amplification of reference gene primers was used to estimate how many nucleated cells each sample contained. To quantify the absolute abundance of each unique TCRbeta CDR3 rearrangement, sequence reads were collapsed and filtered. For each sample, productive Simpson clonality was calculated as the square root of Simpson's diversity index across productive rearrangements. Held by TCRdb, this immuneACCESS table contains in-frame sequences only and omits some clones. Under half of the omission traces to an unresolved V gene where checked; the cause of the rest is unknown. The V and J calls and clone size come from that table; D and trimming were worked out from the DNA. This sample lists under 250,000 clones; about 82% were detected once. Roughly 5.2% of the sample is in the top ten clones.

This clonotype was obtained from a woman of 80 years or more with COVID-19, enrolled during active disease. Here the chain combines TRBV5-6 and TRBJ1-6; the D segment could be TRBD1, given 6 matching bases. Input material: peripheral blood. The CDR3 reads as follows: CASRSRDIGNSPLHF. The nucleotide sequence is TGTGCCAGCAGATCCCGGGACATCGGCAATTCACCCCTCCACTTT.